This T cell receptor beta chain appears in the sequencing data of a study of technical replicates of blood from several donors. Germline CDR1 reads SGHDT; CDR2 reads YYEEEE. J lost 5 bases, V lost 4 bases, and 5 bases had no gene match. The CDR3 is 13 amino acids. Assay: immunoSEQ multiplex PCR; the TCRdb copy retains only in-frame clones and omits some. The data show some 80,000 clones, about 81% seen once. The TCR was taken from a human donor in good health. Some clones in this sample may be carry-over from other donors' samples. This chain joins TRBV5-6 and TRBJ2-5, with 7 bases lining up with TRBD2. Sequencing used PBMCs. Written as DNA, the CDR3 is TGTGCCAGCAGCCTGCGGGAGCGCGAGACCCAGTACTTC. Translated: CASSLRERETQYF.